This T cell receptor beta chain was captured by sequencing in a study of spatial heterogeneity in lung cancer. Study-wide background: Sequencing of follow-up PBMC samples took place when they were available, at a median of around 2 years after resection. Across the raw uncorrected reads, a unique TCR and UMI combination was observed, on average, more than ten times.

The presence of a unique molecular identifier marked each TCR cDNA molecule. TCRdb re-called the 5' RACE reads with MiXCR, one entry per CDR3 protein. The sample comprises roughly 120,000 distinct CDR3 sequences, 11% of which are singletons, and approximately 24% rests with the top ten. General observations from the study: Circulating ubiquitous expanded tumor TCRs were observed more frequently at resection than at follow-up.

CDR1 MNHEY and CDR2 SVGEGT come from the germline V gene. The V end was cut by 6 bases, the J end by 5 bases, with 13 bases between. The CDR3 is 14 amino acids. This clonotype was found a few times. Its matching antigen is unknown. The time point: blood at routine non-recurrence follow-up after resection. The material was PBMCs, obtained at follow-up. This receptor was taken from a female donor with early-stage non-small cell lung cancer. The chain uses TRBV6-2 or TRBV6-3 and TRBJ1-4; D unresolved. DNA of the CDR3: TGTGCCAGCAGCAACGTCGGGCCGAATGAAAAACTGTTTTTT. This gives the protein CASSNVGPNEKLFF.